This TCR beta chain is drawn from a study of spatial heterogeneity in lung cancer. Points from the study as a whole: Resection blood, more than follow-up blood, showed ubiquitous expanded tumor TCRs.

From the 5' RACE reads, TCRdb called clonotypes with MiXCR, one entry per CDR3 protein. The profile shows 25,000 or so distinct CDR3 sequences, roughly 6% of them singletons. Time point: blood at routine non-recurrence follow-up after resection. Frozen PBMC, nontumor lung or tumor provided whole RNA, which was sequenced unsorted. This clonotype was counted only a few times. Antigen unknown. This CDR3 contains 14 residues. Trimming took off 4 bases at V and 5 bases at J, with 14 bases between the two ends. The germline V gene has CDR1 WSHSY and CDR2 SAAADI. The source of this sequence is a male donor with early-stage non-small cell lung cancer. The chain couples TRBV10-2 to TRBJ1-1, with D maybe TRBD1 (6 bases). Sample: PBMCs, taken at follow-up. In DNA form, the CDR3 reads TGCGCCAGCAGTGTTAGGGGGGGGGAGACTGAAGCTTTCTTT. Amino acids: CASSVRGGETEAFF.